The 9 T cell receptor beta chains reported below all come from one sample, sequenced in a study of T cell changes during pregnancy in multiple sclerosis. Only in-frame clones appear in the TCRdb table, and some are missing; sequencing was by immunoSEQ multiplex PCR. Altogether fewer than 100,000 clones are present, about 93% being singletons, with the ten largest covering about 2.5%. The sequencing used peripheral blood, collected after pregnancy. These receptor sequences come from a female donor in good health, enrolled as a control in a pregnancy study.

This chain connects TRBV13 to TRBJ1-1; TRBD1 matches at 9 bases. Germline V gene lookup returns CDR1 PRHDT and CDR2 FYEKMQ (reference sequence). The CDR3 has 15 amino acids. V trimming: 3 bases; J trimming: 3 bases; junction bases outside the gene matches: 5. This CDR3 is CASSLTGGFDTEAFF. The CDR3 DNA follows: TGTGCCAGCAGCTTGACAGGGGGATTCGACACTGAAGCTTTCTTT. The whole variable domain, filled in from reference TRBV13 and TRBJ1-1, reads AAGVIQSPRHLIKEKRETATLKCYPIPRHDTVYWYQQGPGQDPQFLISFYEKMQSDKGSIPDRFSAQQFSDYHSELNMSSLELGDSALYFCASSLTGGFDTEAFFGQGTRLTVV.

The chain uses TRBV4-1 and TRBJ2-3; weak D call: TRBD1 (5 bases). Germline assignment: CDR1 MGHRA and CDR2 YSYEKL. Trimming took off 3 bases at V and 4 bases at J, with 17 bases between the two ends. This CDR3 contains 16 residues. The CDR3 DNA reads as TGCGCCAGCAGCCATTCCAGGGCTAGGTTTGCAGATACGCAGTATTTT. As protein: CASSHSRARFADTQYF.

This sequence joins TRBV10-3 and TRBJ2-3, with 10 bases matching TRBD1. The CDR3 runs to 16 residues. Germline V gene lookup returns CDR1 ENHRY and CDR2 SYGVKD. The J segment lost 5 bases and the V segment lost 6 bases, leaving 11 bases of the junction unmatched. The CDR3 loop is CAIRDSGQGILDTQYF. CDR3 coding DNA: TGTGCCATCAGGGATTCGGGACAGGGGATTTTAGATACGCAGTATTTT.

This rearrangement joins TRBV7-3 to TRBJ2-5, with 10 bases identical to TRBD1. Losses at the gene ends were 1 base for V and 4 bases for J; bases not matched to a gene: 3. Germline V gives CDR1 SGHTA, CDR2 FQGTGA. The CDR3 is 15 residues long. The CDR3 protein is CASSLSRDRGETQYF. The CDR3 DNA sequence: TGTGCCAGCAGCTTAAGCCGGGACAGGGGAGAGACCCAGTACTTC.

The rearrangement uses TRBV11-3 and TRBJ2-1; D remains ambiguous. Trimming left V 0 bases short and J 0 bases short, with 6 bases between. This CDR3 region has 15 residues. The germline V gene has CDR1 SGHNT and CDR2 YENEEA. In nucleotides, the CDR3 is TGTGCCAGCAGCTTAGACCTGAGCTCCTACAATGAGCAGTTCTTC. Its translation: CASSLDLSSYNEQFF.

This chain connects TRBV5-6 to TRBJ2-5; no reliable D call. CDR3 length: 13 amino acids. Germline V gene data show CDR1 as SGHDT and CDR2 as YYEEEE. Trimming removed 4 bases from V and 4 bases from J, with 11 bases in between. The DNA of the CDR3 is TGTGCCAGCAGCCCCCAAGTAGCAGAGACCCAGTACTTC. As protein: CASSPQVAETQYF.

The gene calls are TRBV15 and TRBJ2-7; D ambiguous. The germline gives CDR1 LNHNV, CDR2 YYDKDF (reference sequence). The CDR3 totals 13 residues. V lost 9 bases and J 1 base, leaving 13 bases between the germline ends. CDR3 DNA sequence: TGTGCCACGGCCTTGCCAGATTCCTACGAGCAGTACTTC. It encodes CATALPDSYEQYF. Looking up the rest from reference TRBV15 and TRBJ2-7 gives the full variable domain: DAMVIQNPRYQVTQFGKPVTLSCSQTLNHNVMYWYQQKSSQAPKLLFHYYDKDFNNEADTPDNFQSRRPNTSFCFLDIRSPGLGDTAMYLCATALPDSYEQYFGPGTRLTVT.

This chain uses TRBV7-2 with TRBJ2-2, with 9 bases identical to TRBD1. With V trimmed by 4 bases and J by 6 bases, 6 bases remained unmatched. CDR3 size: 15 residues. CDR1 is SGHTA and CDR2 is FQGNSA in the germline V gene. The CDR3 loop reads CASSSLGQGSGELFF. CDR3 sequence (DNA): TGTGCCAGCAGCTCCCTAGGACAGGGGTCCGGGGAGCTGTTTTTT.

V usage is TRBV6-5 and J usage is TRBJ2-5; TRBD1 matches 8 bases. Trimming at V came to 0 bases and at J to 5 bases, leaving 2 bases not matched to a gene. The CDR3 has 14 amino acids. Germline V lookup: CDR1 MNHEY, CDR2 SVGAGI. The DNA of the CDR3 is TGTGCCAGCAGTTACTCATACAGGGGGGAGACCCAGTACTTC. Residues: CASSYSYRGETQYF.